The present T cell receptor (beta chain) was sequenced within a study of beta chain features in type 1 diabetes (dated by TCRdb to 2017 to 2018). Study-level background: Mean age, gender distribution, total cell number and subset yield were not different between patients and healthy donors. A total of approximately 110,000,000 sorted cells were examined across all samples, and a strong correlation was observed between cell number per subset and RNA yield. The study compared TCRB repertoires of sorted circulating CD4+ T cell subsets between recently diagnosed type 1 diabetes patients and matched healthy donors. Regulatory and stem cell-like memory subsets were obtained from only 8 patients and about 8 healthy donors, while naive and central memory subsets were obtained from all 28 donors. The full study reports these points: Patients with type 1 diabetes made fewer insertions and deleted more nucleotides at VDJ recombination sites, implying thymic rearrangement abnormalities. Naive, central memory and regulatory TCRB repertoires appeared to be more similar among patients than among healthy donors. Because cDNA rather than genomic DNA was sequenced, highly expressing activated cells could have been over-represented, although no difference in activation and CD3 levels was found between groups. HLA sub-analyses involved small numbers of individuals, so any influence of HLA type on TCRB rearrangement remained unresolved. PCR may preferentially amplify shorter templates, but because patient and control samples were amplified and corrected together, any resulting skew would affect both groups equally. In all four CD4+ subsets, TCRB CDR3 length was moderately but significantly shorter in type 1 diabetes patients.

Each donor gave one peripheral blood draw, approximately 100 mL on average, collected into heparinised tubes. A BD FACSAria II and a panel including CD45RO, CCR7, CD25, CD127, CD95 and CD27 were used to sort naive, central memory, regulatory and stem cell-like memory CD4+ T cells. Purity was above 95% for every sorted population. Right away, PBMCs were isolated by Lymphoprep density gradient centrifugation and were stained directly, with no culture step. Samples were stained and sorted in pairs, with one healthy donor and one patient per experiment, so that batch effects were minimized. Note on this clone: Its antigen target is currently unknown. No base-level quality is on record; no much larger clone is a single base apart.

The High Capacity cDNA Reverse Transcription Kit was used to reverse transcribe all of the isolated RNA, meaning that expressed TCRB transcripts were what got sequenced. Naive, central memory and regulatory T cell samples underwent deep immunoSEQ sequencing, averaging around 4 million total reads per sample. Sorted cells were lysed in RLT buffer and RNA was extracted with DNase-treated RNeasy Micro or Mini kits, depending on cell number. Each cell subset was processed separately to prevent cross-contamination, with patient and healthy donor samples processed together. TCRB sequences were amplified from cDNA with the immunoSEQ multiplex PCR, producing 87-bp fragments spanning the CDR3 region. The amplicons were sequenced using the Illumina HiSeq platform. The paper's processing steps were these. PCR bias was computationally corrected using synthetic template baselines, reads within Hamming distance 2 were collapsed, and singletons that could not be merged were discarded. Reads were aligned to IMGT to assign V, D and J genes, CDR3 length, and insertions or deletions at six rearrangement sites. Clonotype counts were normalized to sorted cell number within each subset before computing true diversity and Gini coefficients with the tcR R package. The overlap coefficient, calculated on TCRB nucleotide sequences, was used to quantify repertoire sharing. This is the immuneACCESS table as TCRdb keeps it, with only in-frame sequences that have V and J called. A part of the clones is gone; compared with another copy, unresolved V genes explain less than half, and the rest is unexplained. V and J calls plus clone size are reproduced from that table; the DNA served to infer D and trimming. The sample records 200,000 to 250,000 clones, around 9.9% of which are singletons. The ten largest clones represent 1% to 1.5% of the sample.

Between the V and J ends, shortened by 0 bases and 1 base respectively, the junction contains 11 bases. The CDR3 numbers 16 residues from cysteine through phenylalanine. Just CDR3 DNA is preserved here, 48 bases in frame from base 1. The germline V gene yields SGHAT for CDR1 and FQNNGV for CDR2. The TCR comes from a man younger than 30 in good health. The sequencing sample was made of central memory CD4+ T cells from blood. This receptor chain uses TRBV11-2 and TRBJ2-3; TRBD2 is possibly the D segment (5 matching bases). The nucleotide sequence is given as TGTGCCAGCAGCTTAGACGCCGGGCGGGGCACAGATACGCAGTATTTT. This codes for CASSLDAGRGTDTQYF.